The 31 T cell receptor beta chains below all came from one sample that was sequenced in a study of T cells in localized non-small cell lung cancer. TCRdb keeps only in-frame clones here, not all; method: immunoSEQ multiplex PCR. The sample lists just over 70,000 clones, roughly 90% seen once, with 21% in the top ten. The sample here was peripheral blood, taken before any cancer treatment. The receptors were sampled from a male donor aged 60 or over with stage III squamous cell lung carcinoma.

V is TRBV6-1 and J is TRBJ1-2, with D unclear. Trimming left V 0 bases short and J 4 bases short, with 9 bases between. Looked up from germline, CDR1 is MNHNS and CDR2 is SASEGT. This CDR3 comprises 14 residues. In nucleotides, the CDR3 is TGTGCCAGCAGTGAAGCGGCGACGGCCTATGGCTACACCTTC. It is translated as CASSEAATAYGYTF.

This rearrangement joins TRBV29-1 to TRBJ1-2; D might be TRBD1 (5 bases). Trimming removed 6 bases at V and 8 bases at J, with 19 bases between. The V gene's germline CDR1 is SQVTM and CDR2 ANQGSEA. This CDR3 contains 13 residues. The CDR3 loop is CSVPMTDNGGYTF. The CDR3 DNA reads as TGCAGCGTACCTATGACAGACAACGGGGGCTACACCTTC.

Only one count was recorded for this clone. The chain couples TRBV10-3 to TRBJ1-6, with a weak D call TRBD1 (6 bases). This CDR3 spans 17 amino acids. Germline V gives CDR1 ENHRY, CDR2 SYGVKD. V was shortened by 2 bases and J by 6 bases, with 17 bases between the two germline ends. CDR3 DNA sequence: TGTGCCATCAGTGAGAGGGTGGCCACAGGGCTTAATTCACCCCTCCACTTT. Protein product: CAISERVATGLNSPLHF.

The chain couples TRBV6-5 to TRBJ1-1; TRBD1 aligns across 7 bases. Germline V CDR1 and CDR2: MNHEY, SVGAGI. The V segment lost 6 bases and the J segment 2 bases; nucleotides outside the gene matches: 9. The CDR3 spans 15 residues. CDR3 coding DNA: TGTGCCAGCAGCAGAACAGGGGCCCCAAACACTGAAGCTTTCTTT. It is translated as CASSRTGAPNTEAFF.

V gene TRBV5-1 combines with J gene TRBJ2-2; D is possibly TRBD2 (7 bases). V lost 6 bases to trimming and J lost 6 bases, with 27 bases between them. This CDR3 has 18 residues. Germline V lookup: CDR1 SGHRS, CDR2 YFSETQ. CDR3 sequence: CASTPNRQGSGASGELFF. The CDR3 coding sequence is TGCGCCAGCACCCCCAACCGGCAGGGGAGCGGGGCATCCGGGGAGCTGTTTTTT.

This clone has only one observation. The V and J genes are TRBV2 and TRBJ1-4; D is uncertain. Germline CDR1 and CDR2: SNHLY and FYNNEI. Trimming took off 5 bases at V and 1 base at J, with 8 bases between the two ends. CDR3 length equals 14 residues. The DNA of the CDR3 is TGTGCCAGCAGTTACAGTCAAACTAATGAAAAACTGTTTTTT. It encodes CASSYSQTNEKLFF.

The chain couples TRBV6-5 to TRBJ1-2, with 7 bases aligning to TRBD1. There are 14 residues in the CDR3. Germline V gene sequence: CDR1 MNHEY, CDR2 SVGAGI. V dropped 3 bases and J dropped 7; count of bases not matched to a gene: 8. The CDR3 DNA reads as TGTGCCAGCAGTTATTTCGGACAGGCCACTGGCTACACCTTC. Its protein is CASSYFGQATGYTF.

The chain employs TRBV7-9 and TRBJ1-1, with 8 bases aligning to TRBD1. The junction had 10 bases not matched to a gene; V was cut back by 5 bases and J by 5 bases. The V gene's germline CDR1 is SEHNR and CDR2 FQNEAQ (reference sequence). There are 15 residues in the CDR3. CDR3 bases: TGTGCCAGCAGCCCGGACGGACAGGGCGGAACTGAAGCTTTCTTT. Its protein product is CASSPDGQGGTEAFF.

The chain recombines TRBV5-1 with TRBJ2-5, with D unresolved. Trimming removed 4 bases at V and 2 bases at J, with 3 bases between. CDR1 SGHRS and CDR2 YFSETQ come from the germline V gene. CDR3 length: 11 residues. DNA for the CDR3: TGCGCCAGCAGCGCTCAAGAGACCCAGTACTTC. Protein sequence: CASSAQETQYF.

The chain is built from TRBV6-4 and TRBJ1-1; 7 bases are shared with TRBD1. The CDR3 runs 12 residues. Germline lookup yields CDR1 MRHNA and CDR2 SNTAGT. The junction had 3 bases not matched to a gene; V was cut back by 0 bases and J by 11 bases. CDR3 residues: CASSDSTGVAFF. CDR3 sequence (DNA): TGTGCCAGCAGTGACTCAACAGGGGTTGCTTTCTTT.

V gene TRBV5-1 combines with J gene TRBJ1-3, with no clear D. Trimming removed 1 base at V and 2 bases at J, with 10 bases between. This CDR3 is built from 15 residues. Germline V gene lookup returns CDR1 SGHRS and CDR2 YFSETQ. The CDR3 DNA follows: TGCGCCAGCAGCTTGAGTCCCGGAGCTGGAAACACCATATATTTT. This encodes CASSLSPGAGNTIYF.

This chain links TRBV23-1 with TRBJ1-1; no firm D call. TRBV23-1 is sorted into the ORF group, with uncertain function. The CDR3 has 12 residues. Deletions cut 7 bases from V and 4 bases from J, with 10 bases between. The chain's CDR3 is CASNQRRTEAFF. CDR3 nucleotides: TGCGCCAGCAACCAGAGGCGCACTGAAGCTTTCTTT.

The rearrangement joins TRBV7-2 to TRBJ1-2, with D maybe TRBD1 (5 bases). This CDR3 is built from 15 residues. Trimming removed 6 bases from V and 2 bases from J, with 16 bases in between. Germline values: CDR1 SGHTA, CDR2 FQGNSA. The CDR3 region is CASRPDRTVNYGYTF. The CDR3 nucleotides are TGTGCCAGCAGGCCAGACAGAACAGTGAACTATGGCTACACCTTC.

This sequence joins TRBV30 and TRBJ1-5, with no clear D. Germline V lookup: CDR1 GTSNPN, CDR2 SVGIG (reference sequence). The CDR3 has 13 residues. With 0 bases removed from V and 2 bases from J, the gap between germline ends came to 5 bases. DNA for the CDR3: TGTGCCTGGAGTGTGGCAGGCAATCAGCCCCAGCATTTT. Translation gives CAWSVAGNQPQHF.

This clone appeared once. The CDR3: CASSVGQVNEQFF. The CDR3 bases are TGTGCCAGCAGTGTGGGACAGGTCAATGAGCAGTTCTTC. This chain links TRBV6-1 with TRBJ2-1; 8 nucleotides agree with TRBD1. V dropped 4 bases and J dropped 6; count of bases not matched to a gene: 2. CDR1 is MNHNS, CDR2 SASEGT, per germline. The CDR3 is made up of 13 amino acids.

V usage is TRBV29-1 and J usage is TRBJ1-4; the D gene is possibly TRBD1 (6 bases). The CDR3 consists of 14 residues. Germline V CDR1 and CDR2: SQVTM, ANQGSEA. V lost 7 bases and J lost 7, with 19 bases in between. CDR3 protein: CSALAPGAGEKLFF. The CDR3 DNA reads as TGCAGCGCTCTGGCTCCGGGGGCTGGTGAAAAACTGTTTTTT.

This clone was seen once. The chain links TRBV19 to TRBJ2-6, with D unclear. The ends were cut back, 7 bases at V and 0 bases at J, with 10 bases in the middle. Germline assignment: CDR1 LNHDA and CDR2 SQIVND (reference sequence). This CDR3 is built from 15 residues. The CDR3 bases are TGTGCCAGTATCCGCTCCCACTCTGGGGCCAACGTCCTGACTTTC. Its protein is CASIRSHSGANVLTF.

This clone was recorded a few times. CDR3 residues: CASRTGTVNTEAFF. The CDR3 DNA reads as TGTGCCAGCAGGACTGGGACGGTGAACACTGAAGCTTTCTTT. The genes are TRBV6-6 and TRBJ1-1; maybe TRBD1 (5 bases). Germline CDR1 and CDR2: MNHNY and SVGAGI (reference sequence). V lost 6 bases and J 0 bases, leaving 11 bases between the germline ends. The CDR3 is made up of 14 amino acids.

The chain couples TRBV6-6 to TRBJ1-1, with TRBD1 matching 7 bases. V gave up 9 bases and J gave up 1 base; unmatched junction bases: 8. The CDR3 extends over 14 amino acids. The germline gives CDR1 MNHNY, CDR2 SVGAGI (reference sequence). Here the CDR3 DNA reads TGTGCCAGTGACAGGGCTTCAGAGAACACTGAAGCTTTCTTT. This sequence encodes CASDRASENTEAFF.

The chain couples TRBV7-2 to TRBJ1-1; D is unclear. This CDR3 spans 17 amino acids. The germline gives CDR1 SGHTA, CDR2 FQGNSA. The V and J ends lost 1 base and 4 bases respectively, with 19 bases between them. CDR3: CASSLGAGTQMSTEAFF. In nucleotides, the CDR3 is TGTGCCAGCAGCTTAGGTGCGGGTACCCAAATGAGCACTGAAGCTTTCTTT.

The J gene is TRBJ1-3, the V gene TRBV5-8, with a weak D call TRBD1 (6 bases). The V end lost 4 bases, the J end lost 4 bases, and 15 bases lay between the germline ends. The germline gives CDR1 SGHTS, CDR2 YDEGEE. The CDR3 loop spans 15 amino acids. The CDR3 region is CASSLRGARGNTIYF. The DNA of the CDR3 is TGTGCCAGCAGCCTCAGGGGAGCCAGGGGAAACACCATATATTTT.

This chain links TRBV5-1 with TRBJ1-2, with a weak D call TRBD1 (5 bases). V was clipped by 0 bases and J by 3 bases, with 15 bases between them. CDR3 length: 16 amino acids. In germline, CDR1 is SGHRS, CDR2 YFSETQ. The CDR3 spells CASSLAKSGLHYGYTF. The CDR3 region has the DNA TGCGCCAGCAGCTTGGCCAAGTCAGGGTTACACTATGGCTACACCTTC.

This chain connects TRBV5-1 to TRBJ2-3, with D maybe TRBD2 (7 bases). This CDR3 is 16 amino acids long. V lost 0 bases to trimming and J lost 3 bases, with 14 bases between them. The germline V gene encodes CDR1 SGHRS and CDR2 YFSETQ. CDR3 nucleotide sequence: TGCGCCAGCAGCTTGGGTCCGGGGGGCCTAACAGATACGCAGTATTTT. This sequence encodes CASSLGPGGLTDTQYF.

Written as DNA, the CDR3 is TGCGCCAGCAGCCTGGCCCCTTTCGGGGGCTACGAGCAGTACGTC. Its protein is CASSLAPFGGYEQYV. The genes are TRBV5-1 and TRBJ2-7; D may be TRBD2 (6 bases). CDR3 length: 15 residues. Trimming shortened V by 4 bases and J by 3 bases, and 17 bases separated the two germline ends. Germline V gene data show CDR1 as SGHRS and CDR2 as YFSETQ.

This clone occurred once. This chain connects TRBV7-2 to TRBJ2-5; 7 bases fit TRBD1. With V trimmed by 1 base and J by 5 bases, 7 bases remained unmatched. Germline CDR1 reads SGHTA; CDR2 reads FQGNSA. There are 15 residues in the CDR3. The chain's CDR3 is CASSLVRGGRETQYF. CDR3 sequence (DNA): TGTGCCAGCAGCTTAGTCCGAGGGGGCCGGGAGACCCAGTACTTC.

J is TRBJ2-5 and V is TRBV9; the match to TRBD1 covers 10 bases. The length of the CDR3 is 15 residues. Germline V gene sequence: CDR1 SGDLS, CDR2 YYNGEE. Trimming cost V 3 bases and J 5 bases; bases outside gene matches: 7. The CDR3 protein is CASSARTGGRETQYF. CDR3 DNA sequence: TGTGCCAGCAGCGCCCGGACAGGGGGTAGGGAGACCCAGTACTTC.

The CDR3 loop is CASSQSGPPYEQYV. The CDR3, as DNA: TGTGCCAGCAGCCAAAGTGGTCCCCCCTACGAGCAGTACGTC. The chain employs TRBV4-2 and TRBJ2-7, with D uncertain. V lost 2 bases to trimming and J lost 2 bases, with 10 bases between them. Germline V gene data show CDR1 as LGHNA and CDR2 as YNFKEQ. There are 14 residues in the CDR3.

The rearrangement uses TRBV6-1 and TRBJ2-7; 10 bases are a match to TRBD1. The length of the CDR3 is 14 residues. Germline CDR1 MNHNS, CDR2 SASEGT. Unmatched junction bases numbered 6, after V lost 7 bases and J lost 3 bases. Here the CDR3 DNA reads TGTGCCAGCAAACTGGGACAGGGGTTCTACGAGCAGTACGTC. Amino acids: CASKLGQGFYEQYV.

CDR3 nucleotides: TGTGCCAGCAGCCCGGGACGGAACACTGAAGCTTTCTTT. It encodes CASSPGRNTEAFF. J is TRBJ1-1 and V is TRBV7-3, with D perhaps matching TRBD1 (5 bases). The CDR3 contains 13 residues. Trimming cost V 5 bases and J 1 base, with 8 bases left between them. The germline V gene encodes CDR1 SGHTA and CDR2 FQGTGA.

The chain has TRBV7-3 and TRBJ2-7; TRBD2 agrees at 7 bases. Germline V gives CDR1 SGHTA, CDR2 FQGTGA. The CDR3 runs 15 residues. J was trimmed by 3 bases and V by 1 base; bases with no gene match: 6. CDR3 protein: CASSLNAGGGYEQYF. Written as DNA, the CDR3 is TGTGCCAGCAGCTTAAATGCCGGCGGGGGCTACGAGCAGTACTTC.

The CDR3 DNA follows: TGTGCCAGCAGTTCCCTTCGGCGCGTGAGAGATACGCAGTATTTT. Protein product: CASSSLRRVRDTQYF. The chain links TRBV6-5 to TRBJ2-3; unclear D gene. Trimming took off 4 bases at V and 5 bases at J, with 16 bases between the two ends. Germline CDR1 is MNHEY and CDR2 is SVGAGI. The CDR3 sequence is 15 residues long.